This entry lists 23 T cell receptor gamma chains sequenced from one sample in a study of gamma-delta T cells after stem cell transplantation. TCRdb re-called clones from the RT-PCR reads via CATT. The sample includes about 1,200 gamma-chain clones, roughly 88% of them seen just once. Sequencing was carried out using gamma-delta T cells. The receptors come from a human donor. It is not recorded whose cells these are; they may come from a transplant donor.

The chain joins TRGV4 to TRGJ1 or TRGJ2. Here the J gene came from matching the DNA to germline, since TCRdb omits it. J lost 2 bases, V lost 5 bases, and 3 bases had no gene match. The CDR3 sequence is 12 residues long. Germline V gene data show CDR1 as EGSTGY and CDR2 as YDSYTSSV. The chain's CDR3 is CATWAYYYKKLF. CDR3 sequence (DNA): TGTGCCACCTGGGCCTATTATTATAAGAAACTCTTT.

V and J are TRGV4 and TRGJ1 or TRGJ2. TCRdb supplies no J gene; here it was assigned by aligning the nucleotide sequence to germline. Looked up from germline, CDR1 is EGSTGY and CDR2 is YDSYTSSV. The CDR3 contains 14 residues. J was trimmed by 7 bases and V by 0 bases; bases with no gene match: 9. CDR3 residues: CATWDGRWVYKKLF. The CDR3 DNA reads TGTGCCACCTGGGATGGGCGGTGGGTCTATAAGAAACTCTTT.

This clone appeared a single time. This chain joins TRGV2 and TRGJP2. The J gene comes from matching the DNA to germline here; TCRdb lacks it. Looked up from germline, CDR1 is EGSNGY and CDR2 is YDSYNSKV. The junction had 4 bases not matched to a gene; V was cut back by 0 bases and J by 3 bases. CDR3 size: 15 residues. CDR3: CATWDGLGSDWIKTF. In DNA form, the CDR3 reads TGTGCCACCTGGGACGGGTTGGGTAGTGATTGGATCAAGACGTTT.

As for this clone: The sample holds other DNA sequences that translate to the same CDR3. The chain employs TRGV2 and TRGJ1 or TRGJ2. TCRdb gives no J gene; it was assigned here by matching the DNA to germline. The trim removed 0 bases at V and 5 bases at J, leaving 4 bases unmatched. CDR3 length: 13 amino acids. Germline lookup yields CDR1 EGSNGY and CDR2 YDSYNSKV. Here the CDR3 reads CATWDGQDYKKLF. The CDR3 coding sequence is TGTGCCACCTGGGACGGGCAGGATTATAAGAAACTCTTT.

The chain combines TRGV3 with TRGJ1 or TRGJ2. The J gene is absent in TCRdb and was assigned here via DNA matching to germline. CDR1 VTNTFY and CDR2 YDVSTARD come from the germline V gene (reference sequence). CDR3 length equals 14 residues. Unmatched junction bases numbered 6, after V lost 0 bases and J lost 4 bases. The DNA for the CDR3 is TGTGCCACCTGGGACAGGCAGGGATATTATAAGAAACTCTTT. Translation: CATWDRQGYYKKLF.

The V segment is TRGV9, and no J call was made. Germline CDR1 GITISATS, CDR2 ISYDGTV (reference sequence). This CDR3 has 11 amino acids. The CDR3 spells CALWEVQCELF. For the CDR3, the DNA is TGTGCCTTGTGGGAGGTGCAGTGTGAACTCTTT.

The chain joins TRGV2 to TRGJP2. No J gene was available from TCRdb, and it was assigned here by a germline match of the DNA. Germline V gene lookup returns CDR1 EGSNGY and CDR2 YDSYNSKV. Germline trimming cut 0 bases from V and 8 bases from J; bases unmatched to any gene: 12. The CDR3 loop spans 16 amino acids. The CDR3 here is CATWDGPPLSDWIKTF. As DNA, the CDR3 is TGTGCCACCTGGGACGGGCCACCCCTCAGCGATTGGATCAAGACGTTT.

CDR3 loop: CATWDRLRYKKLF. CDR3 bases: TGTGCCACCTGGGACAGGCTACGTTATAAGAAACTCTTT. The chain uses TRGV5 and TRGJ1 or TRGJ2. As TCRdb names no J gene, one was assigned here on the basis of a DNA match to germline. CDR1 VINAFY and CDR2 YDVSNSKD come from the germline V gene. The CDR3 runs 13 residues. Trimming removed 0 bases from V and 6 bases from J; junction bases left unmatched: 5.

J is TRGJ1 or TRGJ2 and V is TRGV3. The J gene, absent from TCRdb, was called here by matching the DNA to germline. The CDR3 is 14 amino acids. Germline CDR1 is VTNTFY and CDR2 is YDVSTARD (reference sequence). The V and J ends lost 0 bases and 4 bases, in that order; junction bases with no gene match: 6. The CDR3 sequence is CATWDRPFYYKKLF. CDR3 bases: TGTGCCACCTGGGACAGGCCCTTCTATTATAAGAAACTCTTT.

This clone has a single count. The chain joins TRGV2 to TRGJ1 or TRGJ2. Here the J gene came from matching the DNA to germline, since TCRdb omits it. V lost 0 bases and J lost 6; bases outside the gene matches: 8. Looked up from germline, CDR1 is EGSNGY and CDR2 is YDSYNSKV. CDR3 length: 14 amino acids. CDR3 coding DNA: TGTGCCACCTGGGACGGGGGCGGGCGTTATAAGAAACTCTTT. Protein sequence: CATWDGGGRYKKLF.

The J gene went uncalled, whereas the V gene is TRGV2. This CDR3 comprises 12 residues. The germline CDR1 and CDR2 sequences are EGSNGY and YDSYNSKV. The CDR3 loop reads CATWDRRGRVLF. The CDR3 nucleotides read TGTGCCACCTGGGACAGGCGGGGTAGAGTCCTCTTT.

V is TRGV2 and J is TRGJP1. No J gene is reported in TCRdb; it was inferred here by comparing the DNA with germline. This CDR3 is 13 amino acids long. CDR1 is EGSNGY and CDR2 is YDSYNSKV in the germline V gene. The V segment lost 6 bases and the J segment 3 bases; nucleotides outside the gene matches: 4. CDR3 protein: CATWFPTGWFKIF. CDR3 DNA sequence: TGTGCCACCTGGTTTCCCACTGGTTGGTTCAAGATATTT.

This chain connects TRGV2 to TRGJ1 or TRGJ2. The J gene is not listed in TCRdb, so it was assigned here from a DNA match to germline. Germline V lookup: CDR1 EGSNGY, CDR2 YDSYNSKV. The CDR3 sequence is 13 residues long. V was clipped by 4 bases and J by 3 bases; unmatched bases: 6. The CDR3 nucleotides read TGTGCCACCTGGGATGGTTGTTATTATAAGAAACTCTTT. Protein sequence: CATWDGCYYKKLF.

The chain employs TRGV2 and TRGJP2. Germline matching of the DNA provided the J gene here, since TCRdb leaves it blank. This CDR3 has 17 residues. Per germline, CDR1 EGSNGY and CDR2 YDSYNSKV. V shed 2 bases, J shed 1 base, and the junction held 10 bases outside the gene matches. Here the CDR3 reads CATWDESTSSSDWIKTF. CDR3 nucleotide sequence: TGTGCCACCTGGGACGAATCTACGAGTAGTAGTGATTGGATCAAGACGTTT.

As for this clone: The same CDR3 also results from other DNA sequences found in this sample. The chain couples TRGV2 to TRGJ1 or TRGJ2. Matching the DNA to germline supplied the J gene, which TCRdb does not give. CDR3 length: 13 residues. The V and J ends lost 0 bases and 5 bases, in that order; junction bases with no gene match: 4. Germline V CDR1 and CDR2: EGSNGY, YDSYNSKV. The CDR3 nucleotides are TGTGCCACCTGGGACGGGCGAGATTATAAGAAACTCTTT. Translating it yields CATWDGRDYKKLF.

The count of this clone is one. The gene calls are TRGV9 and TRGJ1 or TRGJ2. TCRdb carries no J gene annotation; the J gene was assigned here by matching the DNA with germline. Germline CDR1 GITISATS, CDR2 ISYDGTV (reference sequence). V was clipped by 0 bases and J by 5 bases; unmatched bases: 10. The CDR3 loop spans 15 amino acids. The CDR3 DNA reads TGTGCCTTGTGGGAGGTGCACGATTGTAATTATAAGAAACTCTTT. It encodes CALWEVHDCNYKKLF.

The V call is TRGV5, the J call TRGJ1 or TRGJ2. The J gene was not available in TCRdb and was assigned here by matching the DNA to germline segments. Looked up from germline, CDR1 is VINAFY and CDR2 is YDVSNSKD. After removal of 0 bases from V and 12 bases from J, the junction contained 5 bases not matched to a gene. The CDR3 is 11 amino acids. The CDR3 loop reads CATWDRRVKLF. The CDR3 region has the DNA TGTGCCACCTGGGACAGGCGGGTGAAACTCTTT.

The chain couples TRGV9 to TRGJ1 or TRGJ2. The J gene was missing in TCRdb and was found by matching the end of the DNA to germline. Trimming cost V 3 bases and J 0 bases; bases outside gene matches: 2. Germline CDR1 GITISATS, CDR2 ISYDGTV (reference sequence). The CDR3 runs 13 residues. The chain's CDR3 is CALWEWNYYKKLF. CDR3 nucleotides: TGTGCCTTGTGGGAGTGGAATTATTATAAGAAACTCTTT.

A single count supports this clone. One base separates it from a far larger clone, so it is likely a read error. The J gene call is TRGJP, but no V gene call exists. The CDR3 sequence is 16 residues long. CDR3 sequence reads: CALWEAQELGKKIKVF. DNA for the CDR3: TGTGCCTTGTGGGAGGCGCAAGAGTTGGGCAAAAAAATCAAGGTATTT.

The chain employs TRGV5 and TRGJ1 or TRGJ2. TCRdb carries no J gene annotation; the J gene was assigned here by matching the DNA with germline. Losses at the gene ends were 6 bases for V and 0 bases for J; bases not matched to a gene: 8. The CDR3 has 14 residues. Germline V CDR1 and CDR2: VINAFY, YDVSNSKD. The CDR3 loop reads CATWFPRNYYKKLF. DNA of the CDR3: TGTGCCACCTGGTTCCCGAGGAATTATTATAAGAAACTCTTT.

As to this clone: The sample holds other DNA sequences that translate to the same CDR3. The chain links TRGV2 to TRGJ1 or TRGJ2. The J gene, left out of TCRdb, was set here by checking the DNA against germline. The J segment lost 8 bases and the V segment lost 0 bases, leaving 1 base of the junction unmatched. The CDR3 loop spans 11 amino acids. CDR1 and CDR2 (germline): EGSNGY, YDSYNSKV. The CDR3 nucleotides read TGTGCCACCTGGGACGGGAATAAGAAACTCTTT. Protein: CATWDGNKKLF.

As to this clone: This specimen includes other DNA sequences encoding the same CDR3. The chain carries TRGV4 and TRGJ1 or TRGJ2. The J gene, not given by TCRdb, was assigned here from a germline match of the nucleotide sequence. V trimming: 6 bases; J trimming: 3 bases; junction bases outside the gene matches: 2. The germline gives CDR1 EGSTGY, CDR2 YDSYTSSV. This CDR3 region has 11 residues. CDR3 bases: TGTGCCACCTGGTCTTATTATAAGAAACTCTTT. Its translation: CATWSYYKKLF.

V and J are TRGV4 and TRGJ1 or TRGJ2. No J segment appears in TCRdb, so it was assigned here by matching the sequence to germline. This CDR3 has 13 residues. Trimming took 2 bases from V and 4 from J; bases not matched to a gene: 5. The germline V gene encodes CDR1 EGSTGY and CDR2 YDSYTSSV. The CDR3: CATWDDTYYKKLF. In DNA form, the CDR3 reads TGTGCCACCTGGGATGATACCTATTATAAGAAACTCTTT.